The 10 T cell receptor beta chains presented below share a single source sample, sequenced in a study of breast tumors, draining lymph nodes, adjacent tissues. Using its own MiXCR run on the multiplex PCR reads, TCRdb lists one record per CDR3 protein. The sample lists 60,000 to 75,000 distinct CDR3 sequences, approximately 57% occurring once. Sequencing was done on a sample of breast tumor tissue. These TCRs come from a female donor with breast cancer. Some clones in this sample may be carry-over from other donors' samples.

The sample holds many counts of this clonotype. The V and J genes are TRBV4-3 and TRBJ2-4; perhaps TRBD1 as D (5 bases). CDR3 size: 13 residues. Trimming pared 0 bases from V and 8 bases from J, leaving 8 bases between. Germline assignment: CDR1 LGHNA and CDR2 YSLEER. CDR3 loop: CASSQDTGDIQYF. The CDR3 DNA follows: TGCGCCAGCAGCCAAGATACAGGAGACATTCAGTACTTC.

This clonotype was recorded many times. The chain uses TRBV3-1 and TRBJ1-1; D remains ambiguous. The CDR3 loop spans 11 amino acids. Per the germline V gene, CDR1 is LGHDT and CDR2 is YNNKEL (reference sequence). V lost 3 bases, J lost 7 bases, and 6 bases lay in between. CDR3 protein: CASSQDGEAFF. The CDR3 coding sequence is TGTGCCAGCAGCCAGGACGGTGAAGCTTTCTTT.

Points on this clonotype: The junction does not match germline at one end; this may be a read error. The rearrangement joins TRBV6-5 to TRBJ1-2; 7 bases are a match to TRBD1. This CDR3 has 8 residues. The germline V gene has CDR1 MNHEY and CDR2 SVGAGI. This CDR3 reads CASNQGQF. In DNA form, the CDR3 reads TGTGCCAGCAACCAGGGACAGTTC.

Many counts were recorded for this clonotype. The V and J genes are TRBV5-8 and TRBJ2-1; D gene ambiguous. The length of the CDR3 is 13 residues. The V gene's germline CDR1 is SGHTS and CDR2 YDEGEE. Trimming removed 1 base from V and 5 bases from J, with 7 bases in between. The DNA for the CDR3 is TGTGCCAGCAGCTTGAACAGCCACAATGAGCAGTTCTTC. Translating it yields CASSLNSHNEQFF.

Turning to this clonotype: A single base separates this from a much larger clone, so it may be a read error. The chain employs TRBV5-5 and TRBJ1-2; possibly TRBD1 for D (5 bases). Germline lookup yields CDR1 SGHKS and CDR2 YYEKEE (reference sequence). The length of the CDR3 is 15 residues. Trimming pared 4 bases from V and 8 bases from J, leaving 21 bases between. This CDR3 reads CASSPEQATARGYTF. The CDR3 DNA sequence: TGTGCCAGCAGCCCCGAACAGGCAACGGCGCGAGGCTACACCTTC.

The chain uses TRBV15 and TRBJ1-2; 7 nucleotides agree with TRBD1. This CDR3 contains 15 residues. Per the germline V gene, CDR1 is LNHNV and CDR2 is YYDKDF (reference sequence). Losses at the gene ends were 1 base for V and 3 bases for J; bases not matched to a gene: 5. This CDR3 reads CATSRATGIYYGYTF. CDR3 nucleotide sequence: TGTGCCACCAGCAGAGCGACAGGGATATACTATGGCTACACCTTC.

The chain carries TRBV2 and TRBJ1-5; a possible D gene is TRBD1 (5 bases). The V end was cut by 5 bases, the J end by 7 bases, with 12 bases between. This CDR3 has 13 residues. Looked up from germline, CDR1 is SNHLY and CDR2 is FYNNEI. Here the CDR3 DNA reads TGTGCCAGCAGTCCCGGGACCCAACAGCCCCAGCATTTT. Amino acids: CASSPGTQQPQHF.

In this sample, this clonotype is medium-sized (0.01 to 0.1%). This chain links TRBV7-2 with TRBJ1-6; D possibly corresponds to TRBD1 (6 bases). Germline lookup yields CDR1 SGHTA and CDR2 FQGNSA. V was clipped by 0 bases and J by 6 bases, with 9 bases between them. This CDR3 spans 15 amino acids. The CDR3: CASSLARTANSPLHF. DNA of the CDR3: TGTGCCAGCAGCTTAGCGCGGACAGCTAATTCACCCCTCCACTTT.

The table lists this clonotype with many counts. V and J are TRBV5-1 and TRBJ2-7, with a weak D call TRBD2 (5 bases). Germline V gene data show CDR1 as SGHRS and CDR2 as YFSETQ. CDR3 length: 15 residues. The germline V and J ends were trimmed by 7 bases and 1 base, with 18 bases remaining between them. The CDR3 coding sequence is TGCGCCAGCGGCACCTACGAGGGTTATTCCTACGAGCAGTACTTC. Protein sequence: CASGTYEGYSYEQYF.

The chain has TRBV19 and TRBJ1-5; 7 bases agree with TRBD1. The V segment lost 7 bases and the J segment 3 bases; nucleotides outside the gene matches: 9. This CDR3 is 15 amino acids long. Germline CDR1 LNHDA, CDR2 SQIVND (reference sequence). CDR3: CASTMTGSLNQPQHF. As DNA, the CDR3 is TGTGCCAGTACCATGACAGGGTCCCTCAATCAGCCCCAGCATTTT.